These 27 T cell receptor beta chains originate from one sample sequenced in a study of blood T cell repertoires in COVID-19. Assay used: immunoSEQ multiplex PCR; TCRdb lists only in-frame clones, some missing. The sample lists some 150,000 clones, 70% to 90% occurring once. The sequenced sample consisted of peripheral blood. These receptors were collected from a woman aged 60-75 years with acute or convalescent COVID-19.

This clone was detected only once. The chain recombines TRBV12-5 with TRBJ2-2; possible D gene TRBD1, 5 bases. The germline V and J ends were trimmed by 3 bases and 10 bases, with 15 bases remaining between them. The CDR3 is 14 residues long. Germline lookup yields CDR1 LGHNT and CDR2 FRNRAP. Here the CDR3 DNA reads TGTGCTAGTGGTTTAGGCGATGAGGACACGGAGCTGTTTTTT. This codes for CASGLGDEDTELFF.

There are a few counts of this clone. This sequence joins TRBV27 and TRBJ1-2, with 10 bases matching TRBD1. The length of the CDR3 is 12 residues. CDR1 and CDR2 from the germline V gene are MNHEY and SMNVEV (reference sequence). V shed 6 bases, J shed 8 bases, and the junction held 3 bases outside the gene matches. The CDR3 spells CASRGQGDGYTF. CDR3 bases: TGTGCCAGCAGAGGACAGGGGGACGGCTACACCTTC.

The CDR3 DNA reads as TGCGCCAGCAGCTTCCAGAGGGACACTGAAGCTTTCTTT. It is translated as CASSFQRDTEAFF. The gene calls are TRBV5-1 and TRBJ1-1; D is undetermined. Germline V gene sequence: CDR1 SGHRS, CDR2 YFSETQ. V lost 2 bases and J lost 3, with 8 bases in between. This CDR3 region has 13 residues.

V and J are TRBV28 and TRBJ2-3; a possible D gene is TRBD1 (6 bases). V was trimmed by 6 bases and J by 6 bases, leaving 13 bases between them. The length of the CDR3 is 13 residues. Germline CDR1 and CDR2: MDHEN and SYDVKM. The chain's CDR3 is CASRYTGIDTQYF. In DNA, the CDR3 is TGTGCCAGCAGATACACAGGGATTGATACGCAGTATTTT. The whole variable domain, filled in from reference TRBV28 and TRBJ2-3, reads DVKVTQSSRYLVKRTGEKVFLECVQDMDHENMFWYRQDPGLGLRLIYFSYDVKMKEKGDIPEGYSVSREKKERFSLILESASTNQTSMYLCASRYTGIDTQYFGPGTRLTVL.

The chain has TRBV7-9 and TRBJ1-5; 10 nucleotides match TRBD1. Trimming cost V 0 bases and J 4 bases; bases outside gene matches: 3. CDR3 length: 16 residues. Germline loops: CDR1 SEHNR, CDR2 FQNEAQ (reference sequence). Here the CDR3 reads CASSLAQGQGNQPQHF. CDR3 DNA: TGTGCCAGCAGCTTAGCCCAGGGACAGGGGAATCAGCCCCAGCATTTT.

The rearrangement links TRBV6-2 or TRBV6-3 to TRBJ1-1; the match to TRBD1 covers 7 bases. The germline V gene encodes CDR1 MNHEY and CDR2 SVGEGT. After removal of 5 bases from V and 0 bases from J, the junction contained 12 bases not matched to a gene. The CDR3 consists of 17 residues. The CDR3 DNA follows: TGTGCCAGCAGTCGTATAGGACAGGAGGGGATGAACACTGAAGCTTTCTTT. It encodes CASSRIGQEGMNTEAFF.

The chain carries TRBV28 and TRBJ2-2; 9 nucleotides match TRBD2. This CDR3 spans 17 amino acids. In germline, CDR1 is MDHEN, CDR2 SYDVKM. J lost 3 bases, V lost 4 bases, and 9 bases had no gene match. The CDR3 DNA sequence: TGTGCCAGCAGTTCGACGGCTAGCGGGACTTACACCGGGGAGCTGTTTTTT. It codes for CASSSTASGTYTGELFF.

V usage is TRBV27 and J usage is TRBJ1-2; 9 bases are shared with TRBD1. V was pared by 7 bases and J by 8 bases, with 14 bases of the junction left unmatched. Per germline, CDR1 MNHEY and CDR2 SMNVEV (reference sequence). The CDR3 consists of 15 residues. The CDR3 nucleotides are TGTGCCAGCACGCCCCAGGACAGGGGTTTGGGCGGCTACACCTTC. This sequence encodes CASTPQDRGLGGYTF.

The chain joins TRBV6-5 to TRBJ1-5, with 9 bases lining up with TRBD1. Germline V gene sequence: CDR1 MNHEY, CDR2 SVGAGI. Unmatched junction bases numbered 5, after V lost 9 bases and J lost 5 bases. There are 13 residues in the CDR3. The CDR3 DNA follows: TGTGCCAGTGGGACAGGGTGGGATCAGCCCCAGCATTTT. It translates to CASGTGWDQPQHF.

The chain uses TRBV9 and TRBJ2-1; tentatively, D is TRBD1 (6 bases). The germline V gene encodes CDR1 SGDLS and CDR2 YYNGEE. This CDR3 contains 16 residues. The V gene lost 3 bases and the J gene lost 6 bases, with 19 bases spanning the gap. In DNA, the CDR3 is TGTGCCAGCAGCGGGGGAGCTGGGGGCCCACTCAATGAGCAGTTCTTC. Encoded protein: CASSGGAGGPLNEQFF.

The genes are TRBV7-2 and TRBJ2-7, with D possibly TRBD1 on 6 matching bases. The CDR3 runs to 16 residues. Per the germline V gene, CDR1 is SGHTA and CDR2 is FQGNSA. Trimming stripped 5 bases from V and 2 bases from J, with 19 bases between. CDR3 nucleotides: TGTGCCAGCAGCCCATCGTTCCGGGACAATCCCTACGAGCAGTACTTC. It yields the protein CASSPSFRDNPYEQYF.

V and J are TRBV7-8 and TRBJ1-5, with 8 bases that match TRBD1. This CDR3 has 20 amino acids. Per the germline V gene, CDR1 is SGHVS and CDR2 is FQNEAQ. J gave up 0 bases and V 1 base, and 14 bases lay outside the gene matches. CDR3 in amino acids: CASSLESGQVPDSSNQPQHF. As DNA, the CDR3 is TGTGCCAGCAGCTTAGAATCGGGACAGGTCCCTGATAGTAGCAATCAGCCCCAGCATTTT.

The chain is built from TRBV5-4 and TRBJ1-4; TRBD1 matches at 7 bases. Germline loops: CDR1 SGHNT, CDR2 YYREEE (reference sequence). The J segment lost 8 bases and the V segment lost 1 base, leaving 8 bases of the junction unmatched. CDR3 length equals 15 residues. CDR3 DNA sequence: TGTGCCAGCAGCTTGTTTGGGACAGAAGGCGAAAAACTGTTTTTT. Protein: CASSLFGTEGEKLFF.

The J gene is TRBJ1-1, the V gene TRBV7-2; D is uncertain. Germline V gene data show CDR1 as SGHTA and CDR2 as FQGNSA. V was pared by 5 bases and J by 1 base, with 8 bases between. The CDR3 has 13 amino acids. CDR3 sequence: CASSRDSNTEAFF. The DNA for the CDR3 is TGTGCCAGCAGCCGCGACTCGAACACTGAAGCTTTCTTT. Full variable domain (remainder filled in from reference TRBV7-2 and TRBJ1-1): GAGVSQSPSNKVTEKGKDVELRCDPISGHTALYWYRQSLGQGLEFLIYFQGNSAPDKSGLPSDRFSAERTGGSVSTLTIQRTQQEDSAVYLCASSRDSNTEAFFGQGTRLTVV.

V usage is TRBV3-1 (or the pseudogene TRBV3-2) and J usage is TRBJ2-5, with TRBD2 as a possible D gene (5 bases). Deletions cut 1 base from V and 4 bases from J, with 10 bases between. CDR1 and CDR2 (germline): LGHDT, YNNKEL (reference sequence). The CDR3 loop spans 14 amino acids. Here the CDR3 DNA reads TGTGCCAGCAGCCAAGGGGCAGCGGCAGAGACCCAGTACTTC. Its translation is CASSQGAAAETQYF.

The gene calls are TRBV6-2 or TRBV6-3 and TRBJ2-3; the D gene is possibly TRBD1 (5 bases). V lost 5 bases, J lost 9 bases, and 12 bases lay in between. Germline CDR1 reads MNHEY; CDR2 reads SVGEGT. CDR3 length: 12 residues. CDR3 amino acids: CASSTDMRTQYF. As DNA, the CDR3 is TGTGCCAGCAGTACGGACATGAGGACGCAGTATTTT.

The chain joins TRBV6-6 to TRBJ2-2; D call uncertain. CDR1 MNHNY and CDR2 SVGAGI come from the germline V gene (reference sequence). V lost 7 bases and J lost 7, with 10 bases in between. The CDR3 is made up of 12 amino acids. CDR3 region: CASTAVSGELFF. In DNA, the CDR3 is TGTGCCAGCACTGCGGTCAGCGGGGAGCTGTTTTTT.

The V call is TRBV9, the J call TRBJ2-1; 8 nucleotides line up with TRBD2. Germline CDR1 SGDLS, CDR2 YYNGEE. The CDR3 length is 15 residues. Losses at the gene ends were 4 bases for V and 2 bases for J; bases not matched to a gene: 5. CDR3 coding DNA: TGTGCCAGCAGCTATAGCGGGGAAACCTACAATGAGCAGTTCTTC. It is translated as CASSYSGETYNEQFF.

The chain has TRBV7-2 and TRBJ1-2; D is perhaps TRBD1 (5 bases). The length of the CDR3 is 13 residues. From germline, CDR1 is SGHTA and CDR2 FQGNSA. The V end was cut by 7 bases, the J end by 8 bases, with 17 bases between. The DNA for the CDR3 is TGTGCCAGCAATCCGGAGGGGCTGGGGGGCTACACCTTC. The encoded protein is CASNPEGLGGYTF.

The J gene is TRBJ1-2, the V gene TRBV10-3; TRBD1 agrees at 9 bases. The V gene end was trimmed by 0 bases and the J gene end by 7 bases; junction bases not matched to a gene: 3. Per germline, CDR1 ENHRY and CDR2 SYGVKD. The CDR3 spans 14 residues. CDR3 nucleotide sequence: TGTGCCATCAGTGAGTCGCGGACAGGGGCTGGCTACACCTTC. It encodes CAISESRTGAGYTF.

The CDR3 here is CASSATGTKETQYF. DNA for the CDR3: TGTGCCAGCAGCGCCACCGGGACAAAAGAGACCCAGTACTTC. This chain links TRBV7-8 with TRBJ2-5; the D gene is possibly TRBD1 (6 bases). This CDR3 is built from 14 residues. V was cut by 5 bases and J by 3 bases, with 13 bases left in between. Germline V gene lookup returns CDR1 SGHVS and CDR2 FQNEAQ.

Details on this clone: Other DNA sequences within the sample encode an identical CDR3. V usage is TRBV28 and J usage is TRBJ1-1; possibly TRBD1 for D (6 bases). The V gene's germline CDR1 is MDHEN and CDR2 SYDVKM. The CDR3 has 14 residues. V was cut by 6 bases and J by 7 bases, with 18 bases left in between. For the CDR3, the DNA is TGTGCCAGCAGCAGAAGACAGGTGCCCAGTGAAGCTTTCTTT. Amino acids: CASSRRQVPSEAFF.

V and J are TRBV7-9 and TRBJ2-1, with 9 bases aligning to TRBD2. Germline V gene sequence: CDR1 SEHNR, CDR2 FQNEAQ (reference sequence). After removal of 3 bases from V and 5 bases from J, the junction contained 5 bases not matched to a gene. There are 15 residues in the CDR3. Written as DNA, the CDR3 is TGTGCCAGCAGCTTTTTAGCGGGGGCAAACAATGAGCAGTTCTTC. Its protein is CASSFLAGANNEQFF.

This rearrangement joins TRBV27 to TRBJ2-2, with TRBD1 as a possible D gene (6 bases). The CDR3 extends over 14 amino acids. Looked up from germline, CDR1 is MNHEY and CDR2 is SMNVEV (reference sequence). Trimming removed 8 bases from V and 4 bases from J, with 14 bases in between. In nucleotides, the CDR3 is TGTGCCAGCGGCGACAGGCTCCCCACCGGGGAGCTGTTTTTT. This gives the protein CASGDRLPTGELFF.

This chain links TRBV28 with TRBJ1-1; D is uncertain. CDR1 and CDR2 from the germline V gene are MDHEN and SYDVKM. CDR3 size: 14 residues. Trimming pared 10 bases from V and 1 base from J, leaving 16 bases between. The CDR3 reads CATYRVPGNTEAFF. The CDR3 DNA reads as TGTGCCACCTACCGTGTTCCGGGGAACACTGAAGCTTTCTTT.

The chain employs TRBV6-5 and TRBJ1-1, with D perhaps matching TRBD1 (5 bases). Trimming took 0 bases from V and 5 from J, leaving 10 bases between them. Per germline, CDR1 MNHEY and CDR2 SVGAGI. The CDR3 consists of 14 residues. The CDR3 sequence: CASSYSGGGTEAFF. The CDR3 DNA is TGTGCCAGCAGTTACTCCGGGGGTGGTACTGAAGCTTTCTTT.

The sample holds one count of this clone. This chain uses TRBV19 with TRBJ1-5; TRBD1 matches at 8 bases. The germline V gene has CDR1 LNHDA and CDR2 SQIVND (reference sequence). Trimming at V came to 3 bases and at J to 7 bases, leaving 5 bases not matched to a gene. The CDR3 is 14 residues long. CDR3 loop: CASSMSGGEQPQHF. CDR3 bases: TGTGCCAGTAGTATGTCAGGGGGCGAGCAGCCCCAGCATTTT.